The rows below give T cell receptor beta chains drawn from one sample of a study of cytomegalovirus exposure and HLA in healthy donors. Measured with immunoSEQ multiplex PCR; TCRdb has only the in-frame clones, and not every one. The sample contains over 120,000 clones, roughly nine tenths of which appear only once. Sequenced sample: PBMCs. All receptors derive from a woman under 30 in good health and CMV-seropositive. CDR3s include the opening cysteine and the closing phenylalanine or tryptophan. The order of the fields is J gene, D gene, clone size, V gene, CDR3 DNA, CDR3 protein. The D gene is left open where the match is weak. Clone sizes are given selectively: once, few, many, or a class where the clone is expanded.

j_gene: TRBJ2-3
d_gene: -
abundance: -
v_gene: TRBV2
CDR3nt: TGTGCCAGCAGTGAAGATAGAACCACAGATACGCAGTATTTT
CDR3aa: CASSEDRTTDTQYF

j_gene: TRBJ2-6
d_gene: TRBD2
abundance: -
v_gene: TRBV19
CDR3nt: TGTGCCAGTAGCCGATATAGCGGGGGCCCCTCTGGGGCCAACGTCCTGACTTTC
CDR3aa: CASSRYSGGPSGANVLTF

j_gene: TRBJ2-4
d_gene: -
abundance: -
v_gene: TRBV27
CDR3nt: TGTGCCAGCAGTTTCTCACCGAGCGTAGCCAAAAACATTCAGTACTTC
CDR3aa: CASSFSPSVAKNIQYF

j_gene: TRBJ2-7
d_gene: TRBD2
abundance: once
v_gene: TRBV19
CDR3nt: TGTGCCAGTACCCCAGCCTCTGGGGAGGGAATCTCCTACGAGCAGTACTTC
CDR3aa: CASTPASGEGISYEQYF

j_gene: TRBJ1-6
d_gene: -
abundance: -
v_gene: TRBV9
CDR3nt: TGTGCCAGCAGCCCTACAGGGTCGGGTTCACCCCTCCACTTT
CDR3aa: CASSPTGSGSPLHF

j_gene: TRBJ2-7
d_gene: -
abundance: -
v_gene: TRBV14
CDR3nt: TGTGCCAGCAGCCCTCGGTGGTCCTACGAGCAGTACTTC
CDR3aa: CASSPRWSYEQYF

j_gene: TRBJ1-5
d_gene: -
abundance: -
v_gene: TRBV6-5
CDR3nt: TGTGCCAGCAGTTATAGACAGGGCAATCAGCCCCAGCATTTT
CDR3aa: CASSYRQGNQPQHF

j_gene: TRBJ2-2
d_gene: -
abundance: -
v_gene: TRBV4-2
CDR3nt: TGTGCCAGCAGCCAAAACCCTCTGACAGTTAAAACCGGGGAGCTGTTTTTT
CDR3aa: CASSQNPLTVKTGELFF

j_gene: TRBJ2-2
d_gene: TRBD2
abundance: -
v_gene: TRBV18
CDR3nt: TGTGCCAGCTCACTAGCAAGCGGGACGGAGCTGTTTTTT
CDR3aa: CASSLASGTELFF

j_gene: TRBJ1-5
d_gene: TRBD1
abundance: medium-sized
v_gene: TRBV19
CDR3nt: TGTGCCAGTAGTATAGGACAGGGGGCTCAGCCCCAGCATTTT
CDR3aa: CASSIGQGAQPQHF

j_gene: TRBJ2-3
d_gene: -
abundance: -
v_gene: TRBV25-1
CDR3nt: TGTGCCAGCACCACAGATCCCCAGGGCACAGATACGCAGTATTTT
CDR3aa: CASTTDPQGTDTQYF

j_gene: TRBJ2-4
d_gene: TRBD2
abundance: -
v_gene: TRBV14
CDR3nt: TGTGCCAGCAGCTCAAGCGGGGGAGTCGCCAAAAACATTCAGTACTTC
CDR3aa: CASSSSGGVAKNIQYF

j_gene: TRBJ1-2
d_gene: TRBD1
abundance: -
v_gene: TRBV6-5
CDR3nt: TGTGCCAGCAGCTACGGACAGGGACCAGGCTACACCTTC
CDR3aa: CASSYGQGPGYTF

j_gene: TRBJ2-1
d_gene: TRBD2
abundance: -
v_gene: TRBV7-2
CDR3nt: TGTGCCAGCAGCTCTAGCGGGGGCTCCTACAATGAGCAGTTCTTC
CDR3aa: CASSSSGGSYNEQFF

j_gene: TRBJ2-7
d_gene: TRBD2
abundance: -
v_gene: TRBV5-1
CDR3nt: TGCGCCAGCAGCTTGGAAGGCGGGGGGGCCTACGAGCAGTACTTC
CDR3aa: CASSLEGGGAYEQYF

j_gene: TRBJ2-4
d_gene: -
abundance: -
v_gene: TRBV28
CDR3nt: TGTGCCAGCCGGGAGACCAAAAACATTCAGTACTTC
CDR3aa: CASRETKNIQYF

j_gene: TRBJ2-1
d_gene: TRBD1
abundance: -
v_gene: TRBV30
CDR3nt: TGTGCCTGGAGCCGGACAGGGTGGAATGAGCAGTTCTTC
CDR3aa: CAWSRTGWNEQFF

j_gene: TRBJ2-7
d_gene: -
abundance: -
v_gene: TRBV7-9
CDR3nt: TGTGCCAGCAGCTCCGGCCCGGGGGGCTACTTC
CDR3aa: CASSSGPGGYF

j_gene: TRBJ2-7
d_gene: TRBD2
abundance: -
v_gene: TRBV5-1
CDR3nt: TGCGCCAGCAGCTTATCTAGCGGGGGGGGCGAGCAGTACTTC
CDR3aa: CASSLSSGGGEQYF

j_gene: TRBJ1-4
d_gene: -
abundance: -
v_gene: TRBV28
CDR3nt: TGTGCCAGCAAAGTAGGACAGCCGTATGAAAAACTGTTTTTT
CDR3aa: CASKVGQPYEKLFF

j_gene: TRBJ2-1
d_gene: TRBD1
abundance: -
v_gene: TRBV5-4
CDR3nt: TGTGCCAGCAGCCCAGGACAGGGCGATGAGCAGTTCTTC
CDR3aa: CASSPGQGDEQFF

j_gene: TRBJ1-1
d_gene: -
abundance: -
v_gene: TRBV6-5
CDR3nt: TGTGCCAGCAGTTATCAGGGGTTGAACACTGAAGCTTTCTTT
CDR3aa: CASSYQGLNTEAFF

j_gene: TRBJ2-1
d_gene: TRBD2
abundance: -
v_gene: TRBV6-5
CDR3nt: TGTGCCAGCAGTTACGGAGCGGGGGGTGGTAGTAATGAGCAGTTCTTC
CDR3aa: CASSYGAGGGSNEQFF

j_gene: TRBJ1-2
d_gene: -
abundance: -
v_gene: TRBV6-5
CDR3nt: TGTGCCAGCAGGGGGGGGTACGCGGTGTATGGCTACACCTTC
CDR3aa: CASRGGYAVYGYTF

j_gene: TRBJ2-2
d_gene: TRBD2
abundance: -
v_gene: TRBV5-1
CDR3nt: TGCGCCAGCAGCTTGGGTAGCGGGGGGGCCGCGTCGAGGGAGCTGTTTTTT
CDR3aa: CASSLGSGGAASRELFF

j_gene: TRBJ1-2
d_gene: TRBD1
abundance: -
v_gene: TRBV2
CDR3nt: TGTGCCAGCAGATCCGGGACAGGGAGCTATGGCTACACCTTC
CDR3aa: CASRSGTGSYGYTF

j_gene: TRBJ1-3
d_gene: -
abundance: -
v_gene: TRBV2
CDR3nt: TGTGCCAGCAGCACGGACGTGACAGCAGGAAACACCATATATTTT
CDR3aa: CASSTDVTAGNTIYF

j_gene: TRBJ2-2
d_gene: TRBD2
abundance: -
v_gene: TRBV9
CDR3nt: TGTGCCAGCAGCGCCCGGACTAGCGGGGGCCTCAACACCGGGGAGCTGTTTTTT
CDR3aa: CASSARTSGGLNTGELFF

j_gene: TRBJ2-5
d_gene: TRBD1
abundance: -
v_gene: TRBV5-1
CDR3nt: TGCGCCAGCAGCTTGGGACAGGGGGCAGAGACCCAGTACTTC
CDR3aa: CASSLGQGAETQYF

j_gene: TRBJ1-1
d_gene: TRBD1
abundance: -
v_gene: TRBV10-3
CDR3nt: TGTGCCATCAGTGAGTCAGGGACAGGGTCCTATTTGAGAGGGACTGAAGCTTTCTTT
CDR3aa: CAISESGTGSYLRGTEAFF

j_gene: TRBJ2-6
d_gene: -
abundance: -
v_gene: TRBV21-1
CDR3nt: TGTGCCAGCAGCACCAGGGGGCCTGGGGCCAACGTCCTGACTTTC
CDR3aa: CASSTRGPGANVLTF

j_gene: TRBJ2-5
d_gene: TRBD2
abundance: -
v_gene: TRBV5-6
CDR3nt: TGTGCCAGCAGCCCAGTCCCGCGGGGGGGGCAAGAGACCCAGTACTTC
CDR3aa: CASSPVPRGGQETQYF

j_gene: TRBJ2-2
d_gene: -
abundance: once
v_gene: TRBV27
CDR3nt: TGTGCCAGCAAAATCGCGTTGGACACCGGGGAGCTGTTTTTT
CDR3aa: CASKIALDTGELFF

j_gene: TRBJ1-6
d_gene: -
abundance: -
v_gene: TRBV5-1
CDR3nt: TGCGCCAGCAGCTTAGGTTCAGGGCCTAATTCACCCCTCCACTTT
CDR3aa: CASSLGSGPNSPLHF

j_gene: TRBJ2-7
d_gene: TRBD2
abundance: once
v_gene: TRBV2
CDR3nt: TGTGCCAGCAGTGAAAAACGGACTAGCGGAATTCACTACGAGCAGTACTTC
CDR3aa: CASSEKRTSGIHYEQYF

j_gene: TRBJ2-7
d_gene: TRBD2
abundance: -
v_gene: TRBV5-5
CDR3nt: TGTGCCAGCAGCCCCTCTGGGGGTAGCGGGGATCTTTACGAGCAGTACTTC
CDR3aa: CASSPSGGSGDLYEQYF

j_gene: TRBJ2-1
d_gene: -
abundance: -
v_gene: TRBV29-1
CDR3nt: TGCAGCTTCGGAGGGGGCCGGTACAATGAGCAGTTCTTC
CDR3aa: CSFGGGRYNEQFF

j_gene: TRBJ2-1
d_gene: TRBD1
abundance: -
v_gene: TRBV7-3
CDR3nt: TGTGCCAGCAGCTTGGGACAGGGGGCCTACAATGAGCAGTTCTTC
CDR3aa: CASSLGQGAYNEQFF

j_gene: TRBJ2-3
d_gene: -
abundance: -
v_gene: TRBV7-9
CDR3nt: TGTGCCAGCAGCATGGAGCAGCGGGTATTTTCCACAGATACGCAGTATTTT
CDR3aa: CASSMEQRVFSTDTQYF

j_gene: TRBJ2-1
d_gene: -
abundance: -
v_gene: TRBV7-3
CDR3nt: TGTGCCAGCAGCTTAAGGTCTGCGGGCACGGGCTCCTACAATGAGCAGTTCTTC
CDR3aa: CASSLRSAGTGSYNEQFF

j_gene: TRBJ1-6
d_gene: TRBD1
abundance: -
v_gene: TRBV30
CDR3nt: TGTGCCTGGTCACAGGGGGCCAGGGATTCACCCCTCCACTTT
CDR3aa: CAWSQGARDSPLHF